This T cell receptor (beta chain) was identified in a study of cytotoxic CD8 clonotypes in ibrutinib-treated CLL. Study observations and caveats: Contraction or stability on treatment was seen for public clonotypes, which were uncommon. Pretreatment clonality was elevated relative to age-matched healthy donors and paralleled circulating CD8+ T-cell counts.

Notes on this clone: The antigen remains undetermined.

The CDR3 length is 15 residues. The ends were cut back, 2 bases at V and 1 base at J, with 10 bases in the middle. Germline CDR1 and CDR2: KGHSH and LQKENI. The planned depth of sequencing spanned 1 in 200,000 to 1 in 1 million T cells. Only in-frame clones appear in the TCRdb table, and some are missing; sequencing was by immunoSEQ multiplex PCR. The sample lists 160,000 or so clones; about 88% were seen once. The clonotype comes from a human donor with chronic lymphocytic leukemia. J is TRBJ2-3 and V is TRBV18; tentatively, D is TRBD2 (6 bases). Sequences were derived from PBMCs, sampled at disease progression, from a patient treated with ibrutinib. CDR3 DNA sequence: TGTGCCAGCTCACCAACTAGCAGACGCACAGATACGCAGTATTTT. It translates to CASSPTSRRTDTQYF. Full variable domain (remainder filled in from reference TRBV18 and TRBJ2-3): NAGVMQNPRHLVRRRGQEARLRCSPMKGHSHVYWYRQLPEEGLKFMVYLQKENIIDESGMPKERFSAEFPKEGPSILRIQQVVRGDSAAYFCASSPTSRRTDTQYFGPGTRLTVL.